Listed below are T cell receptor beta chains from one sample, sequenced in a study of spatial heterogeneity in lung cancer. Each CDR3 protein gets one entry after TCRdb re-called the 5' RACE reads with MiXCR. The data show 15,000 to 20,000 distinct CDR3 sequences, around 6% seen once. Sequencing used lung tumor tissue, obtained at surgery. The receptors were gathered from a male donor with early-stage non-small cell lung cancer. Each CDR3 is given with its conserved first and last residue. D genes are given only for firm matches. Clone size is given for some rows only: seen once, a few or many times, or a class if the clone is expanded.

TRBJ1-2 | TRBV7-2 | NA | few | CASSQDGYYGYTF | TGTGCCAGCAGCCAAGACGGATACTATGGCTACACCTTC
TRBJ2-7 | TRBV2 | NA | many | CASSALRDAEQYF | TGTGCCAGCAGCGCACTCCGGGACGCCGAGCAGTACTTC
TRBJ2-7 | TRBV3-1 | NA | many | CASSQVRHEQYF | TGTGCCAGCAGCCAAGTTCGGCACGAGCAGTACTTC
TRBJ1-5 | TRBV6-5 | NA | many | CASKKRGGGQPQHF | TGTGCCAGCAAGAAGAGGGGCGGGGGACAGCCCCAGCATTTT
TRBJ1-1 | TRBV20-1 | TRBD1 | few | CSAGGRSKGTEAFF | TGCAGTGCAGGGGGCCGTTCTAAGGGGACTGAAGCTTTCTTT
TRBJ1-2 | TRBV27 | NA | many | CASSPDLGQSYGYTF | TGTGCCAGCAGTCCAGACCTGGGACAAAGTTATGGCTACACCTTC
TRBJ2-7 | TRBV6-5 | TRBD1 | many | CASSYSTGGSFEQYF | TGTGCCAGCAGTTACTCAACAGGGGGAAGTTTCGAGCAGTACTTC
TRBJ2-5 | TRBV6-5 | NA | NA | CASSYSAGAAETQYF | TGTGCCAGCAGTTACTCGGCGGGCGCCGCGGAGACCCAGTACTTC
TRBJ2-3 | TRBV18 | NA | many | CASSPQGQNTDTQYF | TGTGCCAGCTCACCACAGGGCCAAAACACAGATACGCAGTATTTT
TRBJ2-7 | TRBV6-6 | TRBD2 | NA | CASTGTSGSRSEQYF | TGTGCCAGCACCGGGACTAGCGGGAGTCGATCCGAGCAGTACTTC
TRBJ1-5 | TRBV20-1 | NA | many | CSARETGRVNQPQHF | TGCAGTGCTAGAGAAACAGGGAGGGTCAATCAGCCCCAGCATTTT
TRBJ2-7 | TRBV7-8 | NA | many | CASSPPGSYEQYF | TGTGCCAGCAGCCCCCCGGGGAGCTACGAGCAGTACTTC
TRBJ1-5 | TRBV29-1 | NA | many | CSVEEDRYQPQHF | TGCAGCGTTGAGGAGGACAGATATCAGCCCCAGCATTTT
TRBJ2-3 | TRBV10-3 | TRBD1 | many | CAISPGQGNTDTQYF | TGTGCCATCAGTCCGGGACAGGGAAACACAGATACGCAGTATTTT
TRBJ2-1 | TRBV29-1 | NA | many | CSVDHPSVTEQFF | TGCAGCGTTGACCACCCTAGCGTCACTGAGCAGTTCTTC
TRBJ2-3 | TRBV28 | TRBD2 | NA | CASSPRLAGDTQYF | TGTGCCAGCAGTCCCAGACTAGCGGGAGATACGCAGTATTTT
TRBJ2-5 | TRBV13 | TRBD2 | many | CASSPGLAGGPRETQYF | TGTGCCAGCAGCCCCGGACTAGCGGGGGGGCCTAGGGAGACCCAGTACTTC
TRBJ2-2 | TRBV18 | TRBD2 | medium-sized | CASSPLRGTINTGELFF | TGTGCCAGCTCACCTCTTCGGGGGACTATAAACACCGGGGAGCTGTTTTTT
TRBJ2-3 | TRBV5-1 | NA | medium-sized | CASSASTDTQYF | TGCGCCAGCAGCGCTAGCACAGATACGCAGTATTTT
TRBJ2-1 | TRBV10-1 | NA | few | CASSDSLTNNEQFF | TGCGCCAGCAGTGACTCACTGACTAACAATGAGCAGTTCTTC
TRBJ2-7 | TRBV12-3/TRBV12-4 | NA | many | CASSSPRDSNEQYF | TGTGCCAGCAGTTCCCCCCGGGACTCCAACGAGCAGTACTTC
TRBJ1-6 | TRBV6-5 | NA | many | CASRGTSNNSPLHF | TGTGCCAGCAGAGGAACAAGCAATAATTCACCCCTCCACTTT
TRBJ2-5 | TRBV3-1 | TRBD2 | many | CASSQSGSGETQYF | TGTGCCAGCAGCCAAAGCGGGAGCGGGGAGACCCAGTACTTC
TRBJ1-4 | TRBV18 | TRBD1 | many | CASPRQGSNEKLFF | TGTGCCAGCCCCAGACAGGGCTCTAATGAAAAACTGTTTTTT
TRBJ2-5 | TRBV6-6 | NA | few | CASSYRGQETQYF | TGTGCCAGCAGTTACAGGGGCCAAGAGACCCAGTACTTC
TRBJ2-3 | TRBV2 | NA | many | CASSEAVTGFTDTQYF | TGTGCCAGCAGTGAAGCCGTGACAGGATTCACAGATACGCAGTATTTT
TRBJ2-6 | TRBV5-1 | NA | many | CASSFRLAGDSGANVLTF | TGCGCCAGCAGCTTTAGACTTGCCGGAGACTCTGGGGCCAACGTCCTGACTTTC
TRBJ1-1 | TRBV6-1 | NA | many | CASRFFDGMNTEAFF | TGTGCCAGCAGATTCTTTGACGGTATGAACACTGAAGCTTTCTTT
TRBJ2-5 | TRBV29-1 | NA | few | CSVVFSQETQYF | TGCAGCGTTGTGTTCAGCCAAGAGACCCAGTACTTC
TRBJ2-7 | TRBV6-2/TRBV6-3 | TRBD1 | many | CASSYRDSSYEQYF | TGTGCCAGCAGTTACCGGGACAGCTCCTACGAGCAGTACTTC
TRBJ2-3 | TRBV7-2 | NA | many | CASSLFTDTQYF | TGTGCCAGCAGCTTATTTACAGATACGCAGTATTTT
TRBJ1-1 | TRBV20-1 | NA | few | CSARQGAVLNTEAFF | TGCAGTGCTAGACAGGGAGCGGTTTTGAACACTGAAGCTTTCTTT
TRBJ2-4 | TRBV7-7 | NA | many | CASSLEGPKAKNIQYF | TGTGCTAGCAGCTTAGAAGGGCCGAAAGCCAAAAACATTCAGTACTTC
TRBJ2-1 | TRBV29-1 | TRBD2 | many | CSVVGRGYEQFF | TGCAGCGTTGTCGGGAGGGGCTATGAGCAGTTCTTC
TRBJ2-3 | TRBV7-2 | TRBD2 | many | CASSPVAGRGTDTQYF | TGTGCCAGCAGCCCCGTAGCGGGAAGGGGCACAGATACGCAGTATTTT
TRBJ1-1 | TRBV12-3/TRBV12-4 | TRBD1 | many | CASSPGQGAATEAFF | TGTGCCAGCAGTCCGGGACAGGGGGCGGCTACTGAAGCTTTCTTT
TRBJ2-2 | TRBV10-3 | NA | few | CAISEWWPGELFF | TGTGCCATCAGTGAGTGGTGGCCCGGGGAGCTGTTTTTT
TRBJ1-5 | TRBV7-2 | NA | many | CASSLDGRSSYPQHF | TGTGCCAGCAGCTTAGATGGCCGAAGTAGTTATCCCCAGCATTTT
TRBJ2-5 | TRBV5-6 | NA | few | CASSLRGAGKTQYF | TGTGCCAGCAGCTTGCGAGGGGCTGGAAAGACCCAGTACTTC